The text below deals with one TCR beta chain. Germline V lookup: CDR1 MNHNS, CDR2 SASEGT. V was trimmed by 4 bases and J by 2 bases, leaving 12 bases between them. The CDR3 runs 14 residues. These data come from a study of T cells after yellow fever vaccination. Study-wide context: Preparation of fractions with low cell numbers was performed using SMART-Seq v4 Ultra Low Input.

Template switching by 5'RACE produced TCR cDNA, adding a universal primer site and UMIs. TCRdb itself ran the 5' RACE reads through MiXCR, one entry per CDR3 protein. The sample consists of 450,000 to 600,000 distinct CDR3 sequences, roughly 17% of them appearing once. The receptor was isolated from a man younger than 35 who received the YFV17D yellow fever vaccine. Sequencing was performed on PBMCs, taken about 5 days after the first yellow fever vaccination. The chain employs TRBV6-1 and TRBJ2-7, with D tentatively TRBD1 (6 bases). CDR3 sequence: CASSARDTTYEQYV. In DNA form, the CDR3 reads TGTGCCAGCAGTGCCCGGGACACAACCTACGAGCAGTACGTC.